Described below is a single T cell receptor beta chain sequence and its context. This sample is part of a study of T cell changes during pregnancy in multiple sclerosis. TCRdb's table, derived via immunoSEQ multiplex PCR, lists solely in-frame clones and lacks some. The sample holds roughly 90,000 clones, under 95% seen once. The CDR3 loop spans 16 amino acids. The germline CDR1 and CDR2 sequences are SGHRS and YFSETQ. V shed 1 base and J 0 bases; nucleotides not matched to a gene: 0. Sequenced here: peripheral blood, sampled in the first trimester of pregnancy. The receptor was isolated from a female donor in good health, enrolled as a control in a pregnancy study. This sequence joins TRBV5-1 and TRBJ2-2, with 10 bases lining up with TRBD2. The CDR3 protein is CASSLLAGANTGELFF. DNA of the CDR3: TGCGCCAGCAGCTTGCTAGCGGGGGCGAACACCGGGGAGCTGTTTTTT.